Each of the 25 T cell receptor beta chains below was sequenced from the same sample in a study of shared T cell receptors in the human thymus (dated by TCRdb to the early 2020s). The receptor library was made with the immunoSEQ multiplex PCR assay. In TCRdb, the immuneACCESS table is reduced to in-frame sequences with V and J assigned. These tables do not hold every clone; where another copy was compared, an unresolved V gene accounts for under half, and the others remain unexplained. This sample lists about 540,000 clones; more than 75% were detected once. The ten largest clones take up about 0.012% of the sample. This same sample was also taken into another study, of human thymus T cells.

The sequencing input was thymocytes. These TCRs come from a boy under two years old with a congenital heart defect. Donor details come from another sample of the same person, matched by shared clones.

The DNA for the CDR3 is TGTGCCAGCAGCCTGCCCGAGGGAGTAGCGGGAGCCTACGAGCAGTACTTC. This gives the protein CASSLPEGVAGAYEQYF. V gene TRBV14 combines with J gene TRBJ2-7; 9 bases fit TRBD2. The CDR3 runs 17 residues. From germline, CDR1 is SGHDN and CDR2 FVKESK. Trimming took 4 bases from V and 2 from J; bases not matched to a gene: 12. Full variable domain (rest looked up from reference TRBV14 and TRBJ2-7): EAGVTQFPSHSVIEKGQTVTLRCDPISGHDNLYWYRRVMGKEIKFLLHFVKESKQDESGMPNNRFLAERTGGTYSTLKVQPAELEDSGVYFCASSLPEGVAGAYEQYFGPGTRLTVT.

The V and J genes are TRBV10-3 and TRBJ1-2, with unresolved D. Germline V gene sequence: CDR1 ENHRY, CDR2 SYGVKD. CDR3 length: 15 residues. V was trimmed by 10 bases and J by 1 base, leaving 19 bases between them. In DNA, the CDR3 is TGTGCCACCCTACGCGAGGGCTTCCGTAACTATGGCTACACCTTC. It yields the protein CATLREGFRNYGYTF.

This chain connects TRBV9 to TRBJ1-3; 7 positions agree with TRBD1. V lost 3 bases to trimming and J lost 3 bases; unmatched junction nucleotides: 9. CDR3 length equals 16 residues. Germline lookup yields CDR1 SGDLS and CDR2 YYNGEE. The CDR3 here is CASSERGTVVGNTIYF. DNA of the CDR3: TGTGCCAGCAGCGAGAGAGGGACAGTGGTTGGAAACACCATATATTTT.

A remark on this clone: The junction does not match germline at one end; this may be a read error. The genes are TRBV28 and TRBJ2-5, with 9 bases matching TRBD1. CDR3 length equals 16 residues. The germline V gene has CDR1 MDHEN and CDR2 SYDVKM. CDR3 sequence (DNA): TGTGCCGGCAGTTTGAGGCTGCGGGACAGGGAAGAGACCCAGTACTTC. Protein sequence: CAGSLRLRDREETQYF.

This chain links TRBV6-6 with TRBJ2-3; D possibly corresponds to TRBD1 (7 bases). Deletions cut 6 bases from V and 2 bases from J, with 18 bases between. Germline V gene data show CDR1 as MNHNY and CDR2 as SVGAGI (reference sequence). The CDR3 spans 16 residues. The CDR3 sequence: CASRLRDSSSTDTQYF. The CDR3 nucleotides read TGTGCCAGCAGGCTGCGGGACAGTTCCTCCACAGATACGCAGTATTTT.

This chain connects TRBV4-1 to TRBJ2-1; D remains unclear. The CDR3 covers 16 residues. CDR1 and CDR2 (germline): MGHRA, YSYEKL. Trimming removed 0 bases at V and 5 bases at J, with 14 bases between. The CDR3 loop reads CASSQEGVHYNNEQFF. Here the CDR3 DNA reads TGCGCCAGCAGCCAAGAAGGCGTCCACTACAACAATGAGCAGTTCTTC.

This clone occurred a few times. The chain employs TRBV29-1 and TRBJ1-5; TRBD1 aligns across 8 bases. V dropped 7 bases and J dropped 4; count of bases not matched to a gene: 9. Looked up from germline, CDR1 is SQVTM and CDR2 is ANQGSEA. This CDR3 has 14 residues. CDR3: CSAQNRTGNQPQHF. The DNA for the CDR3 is TGCAGCGCTCAGAATCGGACAGGGAATCAGCCCCAGCATTTT.

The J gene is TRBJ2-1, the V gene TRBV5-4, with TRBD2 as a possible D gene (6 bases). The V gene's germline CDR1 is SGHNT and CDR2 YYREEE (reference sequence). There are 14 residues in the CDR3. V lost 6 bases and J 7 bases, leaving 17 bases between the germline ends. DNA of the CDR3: TGTGCCAGCAAGCGACTAGGGACTGGTAATGAGCAGTTCTTC. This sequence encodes CASKRLGTGNEQFF.

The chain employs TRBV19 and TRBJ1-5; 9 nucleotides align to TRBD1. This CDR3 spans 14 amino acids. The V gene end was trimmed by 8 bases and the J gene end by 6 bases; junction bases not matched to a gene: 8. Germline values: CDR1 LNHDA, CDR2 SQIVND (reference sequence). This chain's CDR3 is CASVRTGEGQPQHF. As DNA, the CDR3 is TGTGCCAGTGTTCGGACAGGGGAGGGTCAGCCCCAGCATTTT.

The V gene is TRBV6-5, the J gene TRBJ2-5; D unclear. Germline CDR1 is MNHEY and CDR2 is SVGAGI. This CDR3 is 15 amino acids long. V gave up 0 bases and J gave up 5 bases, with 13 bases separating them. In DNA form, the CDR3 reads TGTGCCAGCAGTTACTCGGGCCTTCTTGGCGAGACCCAGTACTTC. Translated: CASSYSGLLGETQYF.

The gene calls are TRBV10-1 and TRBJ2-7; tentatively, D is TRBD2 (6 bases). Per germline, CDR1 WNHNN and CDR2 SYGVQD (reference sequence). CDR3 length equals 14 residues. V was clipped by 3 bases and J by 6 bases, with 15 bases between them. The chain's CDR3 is CASSETRESAEQYF. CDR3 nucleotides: TGCGCCAGCAGTGAAACGCGGGAATCAGCCGAGCAGTACTTC.

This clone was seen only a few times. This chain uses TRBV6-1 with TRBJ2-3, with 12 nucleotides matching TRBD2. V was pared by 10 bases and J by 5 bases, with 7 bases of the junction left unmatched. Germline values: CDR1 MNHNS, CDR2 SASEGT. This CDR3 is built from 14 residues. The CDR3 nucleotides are TGTGCCACCCTAGCGGGAGGGAAGGGAGATACGCAGTATTTT. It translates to CATLAGGKGDTQYF.

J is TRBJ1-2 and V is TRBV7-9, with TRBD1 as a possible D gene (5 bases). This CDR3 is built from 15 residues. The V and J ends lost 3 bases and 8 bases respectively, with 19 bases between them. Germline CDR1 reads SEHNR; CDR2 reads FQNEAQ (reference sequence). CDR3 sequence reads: CASSLDGAQVGGYTF. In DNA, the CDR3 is TGTGCCAGCAGCTTGGATGGGGCGCAAGTTGGAGGCTACACCTTC.

As DNA, the CDR3 is TGTGCCTGGACTGGGATTTTCCTGTGGGAGCAGTACTTC. It yields the protein CAWTGIFLWEQYF. V usage is TRBV2 and J usage is TRBJ2-7, with D perhaps TRBD2 (5 bases). The CDR3 has 13 residues. Deletions cut 11 bases from V and 7 bases from J, with 21 bases between. Germline CDR1 SNHLY, CDR2 FYNNEI.

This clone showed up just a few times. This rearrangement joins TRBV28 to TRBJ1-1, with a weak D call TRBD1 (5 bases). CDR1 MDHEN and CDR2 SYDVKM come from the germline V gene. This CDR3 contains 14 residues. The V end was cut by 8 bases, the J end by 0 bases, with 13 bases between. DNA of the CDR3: TGTGCCAGCTTCCAGGCGGGGGTGAACACTGAAGCTTTCTTT. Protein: CASFQAGVNTEAFF.

CDR3 sequence: CASSINRQGNQPQHF. The CDR3 DNA is TGTGCCAGTAGTATAAATCGACAGGGCAATCAGCCCCAGCATTTT. The chain joins TRBV19 to TRBJ1-5; maybe TRBD1 (6 bases). There are 15 residues in the CDR3. Germline V gene data show CDR1 as LNHDA and CDR2 as SQIVND (reference sequence). Trimming cost V 2 bases and J 2 bases, with 10 bases left between them. The whole variable domain, remainder taken from reference TRBV19 and TRBJ1-5, is DGGITQSPKYLFRKEGQNVTLSCEQNLNHDAMYWYRQDPGQGLRLIYYSQIVNDFQKGDIAEGYSVSREKKESFPLTVTSAQKNPTAFYLCASSINRQGNQPQHFGDGTRLSIL.

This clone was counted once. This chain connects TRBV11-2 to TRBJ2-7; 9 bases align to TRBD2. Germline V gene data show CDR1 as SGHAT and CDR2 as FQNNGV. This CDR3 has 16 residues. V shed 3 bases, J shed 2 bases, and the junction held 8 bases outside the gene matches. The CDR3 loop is CASSLPGLAATYEQYF. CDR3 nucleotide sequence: TGTGCCAGCAGCTTGCCGGGACTAGCTGCGACCTACGAGCAGTACTTC.

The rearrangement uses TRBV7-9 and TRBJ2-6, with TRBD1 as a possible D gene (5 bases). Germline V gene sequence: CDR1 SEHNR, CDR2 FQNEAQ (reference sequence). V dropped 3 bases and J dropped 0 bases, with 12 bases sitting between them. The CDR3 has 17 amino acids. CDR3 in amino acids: CASSLKGPLSGANVLTF. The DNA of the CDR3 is TGTGCCAGCAGCTTGAAGGGGCCCCTCTCTGGGGCCAACGTCCTGACTTTC. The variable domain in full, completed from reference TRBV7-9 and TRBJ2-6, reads DTGVSQNPRHKITKRGQNVTFRCDPISEHNRLYWYRQTLGQGPEFLTYFQNEAQLEKSRLLSDRFSAERPKGSFSTLEIQRTEQGDSAMYLCASSLKGPLSGANVLTFGAGSRLTVL.

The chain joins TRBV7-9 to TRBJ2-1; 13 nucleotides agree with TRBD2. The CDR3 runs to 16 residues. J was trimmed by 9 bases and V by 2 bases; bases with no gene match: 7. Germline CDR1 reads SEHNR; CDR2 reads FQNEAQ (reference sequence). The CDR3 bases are TGTGCCAGCAGCTTATCGGGGACTAGCGGGGACGGTGAGCAGTTCTTC. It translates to CASSLSGTSGDGEQFF. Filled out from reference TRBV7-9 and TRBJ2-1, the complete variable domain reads DTGVSQNPRHKITKRGQNVTFRCDPISEHNRLYWYRQTLGQGPEFLTYFQNEAQLEKSRLLSDRFSAERPKGSFSTLEIQRTEQGDSAMYLCASSLSGTSGDGEQFFGPGTRLTVL.

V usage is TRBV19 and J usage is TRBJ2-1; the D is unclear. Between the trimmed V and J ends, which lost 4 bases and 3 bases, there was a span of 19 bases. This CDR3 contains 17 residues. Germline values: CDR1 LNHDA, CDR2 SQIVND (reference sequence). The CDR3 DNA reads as TGTGCCAGTAGTAGGGTCAGACCTAGTCTCCTCTACAATGAGCAGTTCTTC. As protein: CASSRVRPSLLYNEQFF.

In DNA, the CDR3 is TGTGCCAGCAGCTCTAGGTTGAGCGAGCAGTACTTC. This translates into CASSSRLSEQYF. J is TRBJ2-7 and V is TRBV7-9; D gene uncertain. Germline loops: CDR1 SEHNR, CDR2 FQNEAQ (reference sequence). V was clipped by 4 bases and J by 6 bases, with 10 bases between them. This CDR3 contains 12 residues.

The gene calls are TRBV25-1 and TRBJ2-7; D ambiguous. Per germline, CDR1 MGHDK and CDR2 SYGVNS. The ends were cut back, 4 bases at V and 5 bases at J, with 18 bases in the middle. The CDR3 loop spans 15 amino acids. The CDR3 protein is CASSAPWVFEDEQYF. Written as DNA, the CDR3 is TGTGCCAGCAGTGCCCCCTGGGTATTCGAGGACGAGCAGTACTTC.

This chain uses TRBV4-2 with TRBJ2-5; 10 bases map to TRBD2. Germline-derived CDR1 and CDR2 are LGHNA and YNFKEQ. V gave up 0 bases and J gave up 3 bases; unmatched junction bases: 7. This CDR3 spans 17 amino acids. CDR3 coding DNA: TGTGCCAGCAGCCAAGATCAGGCTAGCGGGAGAAAAGAGACCCAGTACTTC. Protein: CASSQDQASGRKETQYF.

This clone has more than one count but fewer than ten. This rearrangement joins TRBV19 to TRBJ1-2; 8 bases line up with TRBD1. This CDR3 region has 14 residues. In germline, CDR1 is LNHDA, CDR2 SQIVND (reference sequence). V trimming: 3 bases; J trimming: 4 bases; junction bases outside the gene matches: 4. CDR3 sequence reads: CASSMNRGGYGYTF. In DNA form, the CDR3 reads TGTGCCAGTAGTATGAACAGGGGGGGCTATGGCTACACCTTC.

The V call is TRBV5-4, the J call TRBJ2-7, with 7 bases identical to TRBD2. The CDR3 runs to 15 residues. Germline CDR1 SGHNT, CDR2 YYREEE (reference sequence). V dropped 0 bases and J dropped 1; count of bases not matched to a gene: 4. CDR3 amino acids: CASSLGAGESYEQYF. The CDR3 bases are TGTGCCAGCAGCTTGGGGGCGGGAGAGTCCTACGAGCAGTACTTC.